This T cell receptor beta chain was observed in a study of CD8+ T cells in alopecia areata. Overall study: Patients remained on tofacitinib for 6 to 18 months and then went 6 months without it.

In each case, RNA was isolated and then reverse transcribed into cDNA as the sequencing template. Data came from immunoSEQ multiplex PCR; TCRdb stores just in-frame clones and leaves some out. The sample includes 180,000 or so clones, roughly 60% of them seen just once. Treatment of the sample: oral pan-JAK inhibitor, 5-10 mg twice daily. Germline CDR1 is MGHRA and CDR2 is YSYEKL. The V gene end was trimmed by 0 bases and the J gene end by 9 bases; junction bases not matched to a gene: 4. This CDR3 spans 13 amino acids. This rearrangement joins TRBV4-1 to TRBJ1-1, with 7 nucleotides matching TRBD1. This clonotype was sampled from a human donor with alopecia areata. The sample in question was CD4+ T cells sorted from blood, obtained at approximately week 60, from a patient treated with tofacitinib. The DNA of the CDR3 is TGCGCCAGCAGCCAAGACCCGGGACAGAAAGCTTTCTTT. As protein: CASSQDPGQKAFF.